A selection of T cell receptor beta chains follows, all from one sample in a study of blood T cells in healthy people across ages. From the 5' RACE reads, TCRdb called clonotypes with MiXCR, one entry per CDR3 protein. The repertoire holds hundreds of thousands of distinct CDR3 sequences, with around 32% as singletons. Sequencing input: blood. The receptor set was obtained from a woman aged 80 or over in good health. Each CDR3 is given with its conserved first and last residue. The D gene is left open where the match is weak. Some rows mark clone size as missing; the rest say once, few, many or name a class of expanded clone.

TRBJ2-3 many TRBD1 TRBV14 CASSGLPGQGPDTQYF TGTGCCAGCAGCGGCCTACCGGGACAGGGGCCTGATACGCAGTATTTT
TRBJ2-1 many . TRBV28 CASSLIHRNEQFF TGTGCCAGCAGTTTGATACACCGTAATGAGCAGTTCTTC
TRBJ1-2 many TRBD1 TRBV20-1 CSAIPGQGGYTF TGCAGTGCTATTCCGGGACAGGGGGGCTACACCTTC
TRBJ1-5 many . TRBV10-3 CAINGDFNQPQHF TGTGCCATCAACGGCGATTTCAATCAGCCCCAGCATTTT
TRBJ2-3 many . TRBV15 CATSSGGYGTDTQYF TGTGCCACCAGCAGCGGGGGCTACGGCACAGATACGCAGTATTTT
TRBJ2-3 many . TRBV20-1 CSASDLSTDTQYF TGCAGTGCTAGTGACCTTTCAACAGATACGCAGTATTTT
TRBJ2-1 many TRBD1 TRBV7-7 CASSLDQGVNEQFF TGTGCTAGCAGCTTAGACCAGGGGGTGAATGAGCAGTTCTTC
TRBJ2-7 many TRBD2 TRBV20-1 CSAQSVERDYEQYF TGCAGTGCGCAATCTGTCGAGCGGGACTACGAGCAGTACTTC
TRBJ2-5 many . TRBV12-3/TRBV12-4 CASRLLGGPEGTQYF TGTGCCAGCAGACTCCTTGGAGGGCCTGAGGGGACCCAGTACTTC
TRBJ1-5 . . TRBV27 CASSPRGGLRNQPQHF TGTGCCAGCAGTCCCCGTGGGGGTCTCCGGAATCAGCCCCAGCATTTT
TRBJ2-6 . . TRBV5-6 CASSSYRVSGANVLTF TGTGCCAGCAGCTCCTACAGGGTGAGTGGGGCCAACGTCCTGACTTTC
TRBJ2-3 . . TRBV28 CASSHGLFTGRDTDTQYF TGTGCCAGCAGTCATGGACTCTTTACAGGGAGGGACACAGATACGCAGTATTTT
TRBJ2-1 . TRBD2 TRBV20-1 CSARPGTSDSYNEQFF TGCAGTGCTAGACCCGGGACTAGCGATTCCTACAATGAGCAGTTCTTC
TRBJ1-1 many . TRBV6-5 CASSPVGQFNTEAFF TGTGCCAGCAGCCCCGTCGGACAGTTTAACACTGAAGCTTTCTTT
TRBJ2-1 medium-sized TRBD1 TRBV5-1 CASSYGTGNEQFF TGCGCCAGCAGCTACGGGACAGGCAATGAGCAGTTCTTC
TRBJ2-5 . . TRBV15 CATSSGPRETQYF TGTGCCACCAGCAGCGGGCCCAGGGAGACCCAGTACTTC
TRBJ2-7 many . TRBV6-6 CASSYQGHRTYEQYF TGTGCCAGCAGTTACCAAGGACACAGGACCTACGAGCAGTACTTC
TRBJ2-3 . TRBD1 TRBV20-1 CSARDGTGLTDTQYF TGCAGTGCTAGAGACGGGACAGGGCTCACAGATACGCAGTATTTT
TRBJ1-1 . . TRBV5-5 CASSFRDELNTEAFF TGTGCCAGCAGCTTCAGGGATGAACTGAACACTGAAGCTTTCTTT
TRBJ2-3 many . TRBV5-6 CASSFNPQGGTQYF TGTGCCAGCAGCTTCAACCCGCAGGGTGGTACGCAGTATTTT
TRBJ2-4 many . TRBV20-1 CSASGVGGPYIQYF TGCAGTGCTAGCGGCGTCGGCGGACCTTACATTCAGTACTTC
TRBJ2-2 . . TRBV29-1 CSVAVTGERFF TGCAGCGTTGCGGTCACCGGGGAGCGGTTTTTT
TRBJ2-5 many TRBD2 TRBV15 CATSTVASGLQETQYF TGTGCCACCAGCACGGTGGCTAGCGGCCTCCAAGAGACCCAGTACTTC
TRBJ1-1 few . TRBV15 CATSRGSSTRNTEAFF TGTGCCACCAGCAGAGGGTCCTCGACACGGAACACTGAAGCTTTCTTT
TRBJ2-7 many . TRBV28 CASSSSVPAYEQYF TGTGCCAGCAGTTCCTCGGTGCCTGCCTACGAGCAGTACTTC
TRBJ2-7 . . TRBV7-2 CASSFWESTYEQYF TGTGCCAGCAGCTTTTGGGAAAGTACGTACGAGCAGTACTTC
TRBJ2-4 . . TRBV5-1 CASSLEISQPKNIQYF TGCGCCAGCAGCTTGGAGATCTCACAGCCCAAAAACATTCAGTACTTC
TRBJ1-5 . . TRBV5-4 CASSLGGGHIQPQHF TGTGCCAGCAGCTTGGGTGGGGGGCATATTCAGCCCCAGCATTTT
TRBJ2-2 many TRBD2 TRBV12-3/TRBV12-4 CASRSGLAGGQRTGELFF TGTGCCAGCAGGTCCGGACTAGCGGGGGGGCAGAGGACCGGGGAGCTGTTTTTT
TRBJ1-5 . . TRBV6-5 CASRPLTQGSNQPQHF TGTGCCAGCAGGCCCCTCACCCAGGGAAGCAATCAGCCCCAGCATTTT
TRBJ2-7 . TRBD1 TRBV2 CASRVTTGESSYEQYF TGTGCCAGCAGAGTTACGACAGGGGAAAGCTCCTACGAGCAGTACTTC